The 22 T cell receptor beta chains below all came from one sample that was sequenced in a study of blood T cell repertoires in COVID-19. Measured with immunoSEQ multiplex PCR; TCRdb has only the in-frame clones, and not every one. The sample lists 200,000 to 250,000 clones, just under 90% occurring once. The sample consisted of peripheral blood. The receptors stem from a man aged 30-40 years with COVID-19, enrolled during active disease.

V is TRBV21-1 and J is TRBJ2-3; whether TRBD2, the table's D call, matches the DNA was not checked. TRBV21-1 is listed as a pseudogene. The CDR3 has 15 amino acids. CDR3 region: CASRYRLAGVDTQYF. Written as DNA, the CDR3 is TGTGCCAGCAGGTACCGACTAGCGGGAGTAGATACGCAGTATTTT.

This sequence joins TRBV5-1 and TRBJ1-1, with 7 bases lining up with TRBD1. The germline gives CDR1 SGHRS, CDR2 YFSETQ. V lost 2 bases, J lost 4 bases, and 11 bases stayed unmatched. This CDR3 region has 16 residues. The CDR3 DNA follows: TGCGCCAGCAGCTTTTTGCTATCAGGGGGACCCACTGAAGCTTTCTTT. It translates to CASSFLLSGGPTEAFF.

The rearrangement links TRBV11-2 to TRBJ2-7, with D perhaps TRBD2 (6 bases). Deletions cut 3 bases from V and 5 bases from J, with 14 bases between. The CDR3 is 14 residues long. CDR1 is SGHAT, CDR2 FQNNGV, per germline. The CDR3 loop reads CASSFGSWEDEQYF. DNA for the CDR3: TGTGCCAGCAGCTTTGGGAGTTGGGAGGACGAGCAGTACTTC.

This clone was observed a few times. The J gene is TRBJ1-2, the V gene TRBV6-5; 8 bases map to TRBD1. The CDR3 contains 16 residues. V lost 0 bases, J lost 2 bases, and 5 bases stayed unmatched. Per germline, CDR1 MNHEY and CDR2 SVGAGI. The CDR3 is CASSYSNWDRNYGYTF. CDR3 sequence (DNA): TGTGCCAGCAGTTACTCGAATTGGGACAGGAACTATGGCTACACCTTC.

The V and J genes are TRBV28 and TRBJ1-2, with 12 nucleotides matching TRBD1. Germline loops: CDR1 MDHEN, CDR2 SYDVKM. With 6 bases clipped from V and 8 bases from J, the junction kept 4 bases outside the gene matches. The CDR3 runs to 13 residues. CDR3: CASSLGQGAGYTF. CDR3 coding DNA: TGTGCCAGCAGCCTGGGACAGGGGGCCGGCTACACCTTC.

The chain couples TRBV6-5 to TRBJ2-7; D call uncertain. The CDR3 sequence is 14 residues long. The ends were cut back, 6 bases at V and 4 bases at J, with 16 bases in the middle. CDR1 is MNHEY, CDR2 SVGAGI, per germline. CDR3 loop: CASSLLDSMYEQYF. The CDR3 bases are TGTGCCAGCAGCCTTCTAGATTCGATGTACGAGCAGTACTTC.

The chain joins TRBV10-3 to TRBJ2-1; 7 bases agree with TRBD2. The CDR3 loop spans 16 amino acids. V was pared by 2 bases and J by 7 bases, with 11 bases of the junction left unmatched. The germline V gene has CDR1 ENHRY and CDR2 SYGVKD. CDR3: CAISEPEAGARNEQFF. The CDR3 bases are TGTGCCATCAGTGAGCCGGAGGCGGGAGCAAGAAATGAGCAGTTCTTC.

The chain couples TRBV4-3 to TRBJ2-1, with 15 bases identical to TRBD2. The CDR3 loop spans 16 amino acids. Germline V CDR1 and CDR2: LGHNA, YSLEER. V lost 3 bases, J lost 6 bases, and 3 bases stayed unmatched. The CDR3 DNA reads TGCGCCAGCAGCCAGCGGACTAGCGGGAGGGCCAATGAGCAGTTCTTC. It encodes CASSQRTSGRANEQFF.

Concerning this clone itself: The same CDR3 arises from other DNA sequences in this sample as well. The rearrangement joins TRBV5-6 to TRBJ2-2; 10 nucleotides line up with TRBD1. This CDR3 region has 15 residues. The germline V gene has CDR1 SGHDT and CDR2 YYEEEE. The V segment lost 2 bases and the J segment 4 bases; nucleotides outside the gene matches: 2. In DNA form, the CDR3 reads TGTGCCAGCAGCTTCCGGGACAGGGGCACCGGGGAGCTGTTTTTT. Translating it yields CASSFRDRGTGELFF.

The table lists this clone with a few counts. The chain employs TRBV19 and TRBJ1-2; D may be TRBD1 (6 bases). Trimming removed 4 bases at V and 5 bases at J, with 14 bases between. The CDR3 consists of 14 residues. CDR1 and CDR2 (germline): LNHDA, SQIVND (reference sequence). The CDR3 region has the DNA TGTGCCAGTAGTAATACCGGGACATCTTATGGCTACACCTTC. This encodes CASSNTGTSYGYTF.

The chain employs TRBV28 and TRBJ1-4, with TRBD1 matching over 7 bases. The germline V gene encodes CDR1 MDHEN and CDR2 SYDVKM. The CDR3 covers 13 residues. With 8 bases clipped from V and 4 bases from J, the junction kept 4 bases outside the gene matches. CDR3 sequence: CASLGTDNEKLFF. The CDR3 DNA reads TGTGCCAGCCTGGGGACAGATAATGAAAAACTGTTTTTT. Full variable domain (outside the CDR3, taken from reference TRBV28 and TRBJ1-4): DVKVTQSSRYLVKRTGEKVFLECVQDMDHENMFWYRQDPGLGLRLIYFSYDVKMKEKGDIPEGYSVSREKKERFSLILESASTNQTSMYLCASLGTDNEKLFFGSGTQLSVL.

The rearrangement links TRBV9 to TRBJ2-2; TRBD2 matches at 9 bases. The CDR3 has 17 amino acids. The V gene end was trimmed by 0 bases and the J gene end by 2 bases; junction bases not matched to a gene: 5. Germline V gene data show CDR1 as SGDLS and CDR2 as YYNGEE. The CDR3 sequence: CASSVAASGTNTGELFF. In DNA form, the CDR3 reads TGTGCCAGCAGCGTAGCGGCTAGCGGGACTAACACCGGGGAGCTGTTTTTT.

The chain recombines TRBV27 with TRBJ2-3; TRBD2 matches at 8 bases. CDR1 MNHEY and CDR2 SMNVEV come from the germline V gene (reference sequence). The V segment lost 8 bases and the J segment 6 bases; nucleotides outside the gene matches: 10. CDR3 length: 14 amino acids. CDR3 loop: CASCRGGRGDTQYF. DNA of the CDR3: TGTGCCAGCTGTCGGGGGGGCCGGGGGGATACGCAGTATTTT.

The V and J genes are TRBV7-2 and TRBJ1-5; 10 nucleotides match TRBD1. The CDR3 totals 17 residues. V gave up 5 bases and J gave up 2 bases; unmatched junction bases: 9. Germline-derived CDR1 and CDR2 are SGHTA and FQGNSA. The CDR3 DNA is TGTGCCAGCAGCAAGCGAGCGACAGGGGGCGGCAATCAGCCCCAGCATTTT. Encoded protein: CASSKRATGGGNQPQHF.

The CDR3 DNA is TGTGCCAGCAGTTTTGGTACAGGGCTTGGGAATGAGCAGTTCTTC. As protein: CASSFGTGLGNEQFF. This chain joins TRBV27 and TRBJ2-1; TRBD1 might be the D (6 bases). Germline V gene lookup returns CDR1 MNHEY and CDR2 SMNVEV (reference sequence). The CDR3 extends over 15 amino acids. The germline V and J ends were trimmed by 3 bases and 7 bases, with 16 bases remaining between them.

The rearrangement joins TRBV5-4 to TRBJ2-7; TRBD1 aligns across 7 bases. Germline-derived CDR1 and CDR2 are SGHNT and YYREEE (reference sequence). The V gene end was trimmed by 4 bases and the J gene end by 3 bases; junction bases not matched to a gene: 7. This CDR3 has 14 amino acids. The CDR3 bases are TGTGCCAGCAGCCCTCCGGGACAGCGCTACGAGCAGTACTTC. This codes for CASSPPGQRYEQYF.

The chain joins TRBV29-1 to TRBJ2-7; maybe TRBD2 (5 bases). Trimming cost V 4 bases and J 2 bases, with 18 bases left between them. Germline V CDR1 and CDR2: SQVTM, ANQGSEA. The CDR3 totals 15 residues. CDR3 sequence: CSVGTGSPAAYEQYF. The CDR3 DNA sequence: TGCAGCGTTGGAACGGGGAGCCCCGCCGCCTACGAGCAGTACTTC.

In the case of this clone: A junction boundary mismatches the germline segment, possibly from a read error. The rearrangement joins TRBV6-2 or TRBV6-3 to TRBJ2-7; TRBD1 is a possible D gene (6 bases). The CDR3 totals 11 residues. The germline V gene encodes CDR1 MNHEY and CDR2 SVGEGT. CDR3 residues: CASSYPGTLIF. The DNA for the CDR3 is TGTGCCAGCAGTTACCCCGGGACACTTATCTTC.

This clone was recorded once. This chain connects TRBV3-1 (or the pseudogene TRBV3-2) to TRBJ1-1; possible D gene TRBD1, 6 bases. The V and J ends lost 4 bases and 1 base respectively, with 16 bases between them. The CDR3 runs 16 residues. CDR1 and CDR2 (germline): LGHDT, YNNKEL (reference sequence). CDR3 protein: CASSPLRGGSNTEAFF. The CDR3 DNA reads TGTGCCAGCAGCCCTTTAAGGGGGGGTTCGAACACTGAAGCTTTCTTT.

The V call is TRBV5-1, the J call TRBJ2-5; 7 bases are a match to TRBD2. V trimming: 8 bases; J trimming: 2 bases; junction bases outside the gene matches: 3. The CDR3 totals 12 residues. Germline V gives CDR1 SGHRS, CDR2 YFSETQ. In nucleotides, the CDR3 is TGCGCCAGTGGTAGCGGGCAAGAGACCCAGTACTTC. Protein sequence: CASGSGQETQYF.

The J gene is TRBJ2-2, the V gene TRBV19; D gene unclear. The CDR3 has 12 residues. The V and J ends lost 4 bases and 5 bases respectively, with 5 bases between them. In germline, CDR1 is LNHDA, CDR2 SQIVND (reference sequence). The CDR3 DNA reads TGTGCCAGTAGTACAGGTACCGGGGAGCTGTTTTTT. This codes for CASSTGTGELFF.

The V gene is TRBV5-8, the J gene TRBJ2-3, with D tentatively TRBD2 (6 bases). This CDR3 comprises 16 residues. V gave up 2 bases and J gave up 0 bases, with 13 bases separating them. CDR1 is SGHTS, CDR2 YDEGEE, per germline. DNA for the CDR3: TGTGCCAGCAGCTTCTGGGGGGAGTACAGCACAGATACGCAGTATTTT. Amino acids: CASSFWGEYSTDTQYF.